This is a list of T cell receptor beta chains from one sample in a study of blood T cell repertoires in COVID-19. Only in-frame clones appear in the TCRdb table, and some are missing; sequencing was by immunoSEQ multiplex PCR. The repertoire holds 150,000 to 250,000 clones, with about 80% as singletons. The sequencing sample was made of peripheral blood. The origin of the receptors is a human donor with acute or convalescent COVID-19. The donor label of this sample is uncertain. Both conserved end residues are part of each CDR3. A D gene is named only where the DNA matches it firmly. Rows may omit the clone size; those that give it use once, few, many or a size class.

abundance	v_gene	j_gene	d_gene	CDR3nt	CDR3aa
-	TRBV9	TRBJ1-2	-	TGTGCCAGCAGCGTAGCCCCTGGACAACACAGTAACTATGGCTACACCTTC	CASSVAPGQHSNYGYTF
-	TRBV12-3/TRBV12-4	TRBJ1-5	TRBD1	TGTGCCAGCAGCAGACAGGGGATCCAGCCCCAGCATTTT	CASSRQGIQPQHF
-	TRBV21-1	TRBJ2-1	-	TGTGCCAGCAGCAAGAATGGGGTCGGGGGACCCAATCGGGATGAGCAGTTCTTC	CASSKNGVGGPNRDEQFF
once	TRBV13	TRBJ1-1	TRBD1	TGTGCCAGCAGCTTCGGACAGGAGGACACTGAAGCTTTCTTT	CASSFGQEDTEAFF
-	TRBV27	TRBJ1-6	-	TGTGCCAGCACCCCAGGGGTTGATAATTCACCCCTCCACTTT	CASTPGVDNSPLHF
-	TRBV4-1	TRBJ2-5	-	TGCGCCAGCAGCCAAGCTCCGGGAAAGTCAATGGAGACCCAGTACTTC	CASSQAPGKSMETQYF
-	TRBV25-1	TRBJ1-3	TRBD1	TGTGCCAGCAGAGCTACAGGGGGCAGGGGAAACACCATATATTTT	CASRATGGRGNTIYF
-	TRBV11-2	TRBJ2-1	-	TGTGCCAGCACTTACAGTAGCTCCTACAATGAGCAGTTCTTC	CASTYSSSYNEQFF
-	TRBV18	TRBJ1-1	-	TGTGCCAGCTCACAGATAGCGGACACTGAAGCTTTCTTT	CASSQIADTEAFF
few	TRBV7-2	TRBJ1-2	-	TGTGCCAGCAGCTCTCCTGGCGGGGGCGGCTACACCTTC	CASSSPGGGGYTF
-	TRBV9	TRBJ1-3	-	TGTGCCAGCAGCGTATCGGACTACTCTGGAAACACCATATATTTT	CASSVSDYSGNTIYF
-	TRBV28	TRBJ2-1	TRBD2	TGTGCCAGCAGTTTAGAGGCTAGCGGGAGTCGCGAGCAGTTCTTC	CASSLEASGSREQFF
-	TRBV27	TRBJ1-2	TRBD1	TGTGCCAGCAGTTTAGGGACAGGGGCCTATGGCTACACCTTC	CASSLGTGAYGYTF
-	TRBV3-1/TRBV3-2	TRBJ1-6	-	TGTGCCAGCAGCCATTGGTTGGGGGGACCCAATTCACCCCTCCACTTT	CASSHWLGGPNSPLHF